This paragraph reports one TCR beta chain. The antigen is unknown. This sample is part of a study of cytomegalovirus exposure and HLA in healthy donors. About the research overall: Genotyping showed less than 85% of over 350 donors falling in the Caucasian-associated ancestry cluster. Study-level findings and limits: Investigators reported approximately 170 TCR beta chains as tied to cytomegalovirus.

Germline CDR1 SGHDT, CDR2 YYEEEE. The CDR3 consists of 14 residues. V trimming: 5 bases; J trimming: 6 bases; junction bases outside the gene matches: 8. The PCR ran on 60 Vbeta and 13 Jbeta primers. Assay: immunoSEQ multiplex PCR; the TCRdb copy retains only in-frame clones and omits some. The sample lists 95,000 to 150,000 clones, about three quarters seen once, with 2.7% in the top ten. The sample consisted of PBMCs. The J gene is TRBJ1-2, the V gene TRBV5-6; 9 bases are shared with TRBD1. The TCR originated in a woman between 40 and 50 years old in good health and CMV-seropositive. The CDR3 loop reads CASRPVGQGNGYTF. CDR3 DNA sequence: TGTGCCAGCAGGCCTGTGGGACAGGGAAATGGCTACACCTTC. Full variable domain (rest looked up from reference TRBV5-6 and TRBJ1-2): DAGVTQSPTHLIKTRGQQVTLRCSPKSGHDTVSWYQQALGQGPQFIFQYYEEEERQRGNFPDRFSGHQFPNYSSELNVNALLLGDSALYLCASRPVGQGNGYTFGSGTRLTVV.